These T cell receptor beta chains were read from a single sample in a study of metastatic and nonmetastatic thyroid tumors. TCRdb re-called the PCR reads through MiXCR. This sample yields 2,000 to 2,500 clones, of which roughly 11% are seen a single time; around 15% belongs to the top ten. Sequencing used tumor tissue. These receptors were obtained from a female donor with papillary thyroid cancer or a benign thyroid nodule (not recorded which). Some clones in this sample may be carry-over from other donors' samples. Each CDR3 is given with its conserved first and last residue. Fields, in order: D gene, clone size, J gene, V gene, CDR3 DNA, CDR3 protein. A D gene is named only where the DNA matches it firmly. Clone size appears in some rows only: once, few, many, or a class for an expanded clone.

d_gene: -; abundance: -; j_gene: TRBJ2-7; v_gene: TRBV18; CDR3nt: TGCGCCAGCTCACCGGGGCAGGGCGGCCATGAGCAGTACTTC; CDR3aa: CASSPGQGGHEQYF
d_gene: -; abundance: large; j_gene: TRBJ2-7; v_gene: TRBV12-3/TRBV12-4; CDR3nt: TGTGCCAGCAGCCGGGACGGGCGCTACGAGCAGTACTTC; CDR3aa: CASSRDGRYEQYF
d_gene: -; abundance: many; j_gene: TRBJ2-5; v_gene: TRBV2; CDR3nt: TGTGCCAGCACTTGGGACCGGATTACCCAGTACTTC; CDR3aa: CASTWDRITQYF
d_gene: TRBD2; abundance: large; j_gene: TRBJ2-2; v_gene: TRBV6-2/TRBV6-3; CDR3nt: TGTGCCAGCACCTCGACTAGCGGTTACACCGGGGAGCTGTTTTTT; CDR3aa: CASTSTSGYTGELFF
d_gene: TRBD2; abundance: medium-sized; j_gene: TRBJ2-1; v_gene: TRBV2; CDR3nt: TGTGCCAGCAGTGTGCGGGGGAACTACAATGAGCAGTTCTTC; CDR3aa: CASSVRGNYNEQFF
d_gene: -; abundance: many; j_gene: TRBJ2-5; v_gene: TRBV29-1; CDR3nt: TGCAGCGTTGAAGTCGCGACAGCTCAAGAGACCCAGTACTTC; CDR3aa: CSVEVATAQETQYF
d_gene: -; abundance: many; j_gene: TRBJ2-5; v_gene: TRBV29-1; CDR3nt: TGCAGCGTTGAAGATCCAAGTCCGGGGGATGTGGAGACCCAGTACTTC; CDR3aa: CSVEDPSPGDVETQYF
d_gene: -; abundance: medium-sized; j_gene: TRBJ2-1; v_gene: TRBV10-3; CDR3nt: TGTGCCATCAGTGAAGGGTACGAGCAGTTCTTC; CDR3aa: CAISEGYEQFF
d_gene: -; abundance: many; j_gene: TRBJ2-5; v_gene: TRBV20-1; CDR3nt: TGCAGTGCCCCGGGCTCGAACTCGGGGCTCCAAGAGACCCAGTACTTC; CDR3aa: CSAPGSNSGLQETQYF
d_gene: -; abundance: large; j_gene: TRBJ2-1; v_gene: TRBV6-2/TRBV6-3; CDR3nt: TGTGCCAGCAGTTCCCCAGTTGGGTTTTGGGATGAGCAGTTCTTC; CDR3aa: CASSSPVGFWDEQFF
d_gene: TRBD1; abundance: medium-sized; j_gene: TRBJ1-2; v_gene: TRBV4-3; CDR3nt: TGCGCCAGCAGCCAAGGTAGAGGGACAGGGGGCGATGGCTACACCTTC; CDR3aa: CASSQGRGTGGDGYTF
d_gene: TRBD2; abundance: large; j_gene: TRBJ2-5; v_gene: TRBV6-1; CDR3nt: TGTGCCAGCAGCGACCCGACTAGCGGGGGCAGGTTGGAGACCCAGTACTTC; CDR3aa: CASSDPTSGGRLETQYF
d_gene: -; abundance: -; j_gene: TRBJ1-2; v_gene: TRBV11-2; CDR3nt: TGTGCCAGCAGCGCACTCTCCGGGACGGCTAACTATGGCTACACCTTC; CDR3aa: CASSALSGTANYGYTF
d_gene: -; abundance: large; j_gene: TRBJ2-7; v_gene: TRBV6-2/TRBV6-3; CDR3nt: TGTGCCAGCAGTTACTTTTGGGGGGTTCCCCACGAGCAGTACTTC; CDR3aa: CASSYFWGVPHEQYF
d_gene: -; abundance: many; j_gene: TRBJ1-4; v_gene: TRBV13; CDR3nt: TGTGCCAGCAGCTTAGGCCGGAGAATAAATGAGGAAAAACTGTTTTTT; CDR3aa: CASSLGRRINEEKLFF
d_gene: -; abundance: -; j_gene: TRBJ1-1; v_gene: TRBV20-1; CDR3nt: TGCAGTGCTAACGTAGGTGCCACTGAAACTTTCTTT; CDR3aa: CSANVGATETFF
d_gene: -; abundance: many; j_gene: TRBJ2-3; v_gene: TRBV9; CDR3nt: TGTGCCAGCAGCGTAGCGGGGCAAAGCACAGATACGCAGTATTTT; CDR3aa: CASSVAGQSTDTQYF
d_gene: -; abundance: medium-sized; j_gene: TRBJ2-3; v_gene: TRBV7-2; CDR3nt: TGTGCCAGCAGCTTAAGTCCAGCAGGAGATACGCAGTATTTT; CDR3aa: CASSLSPAGDTQYF
d_gene: -; abundance: -; j_gene: TRBJ1-3; v_gene: TRBV9; CDR3nt: TGTGCCAGCAGCGTAGGCGGCACAGGGTCAACTGGAAACACCATATATTTT; CDR3aa: CASSVGGTGSTGNTIYF
d_gene: -; abundance: -; j_gene: TRBJ2-7; v_gene: TRBV6-1; CDR3nt: TGTGCCAGCAGTGAAAATAGGGGGTTCTACGAGCAGTACTTC; CDR3aa: CASSENRGFYEQYF
d_gene: TRBD1; abundance: -; j_gene: TRBJ1-1; v_gene: TRBV10-1; CDR3nt: TGCGCCAGCAGTCGAGGACAGGGGGCTGTGGGCACTGAAGCTTTCTTT; CDR3aa: CASSRGQGAVGTEAFF
d_gene: -; abundance: once; j_gene: TRBJ2-3; v_gene: TRBV11-1; CDR3nt: TGTGCCAGCAGCTTAGTATCTTACCCGGTTCCAGATAAGAAGTATTTT; CDR3aa: CASSLVSYPVPDKKYF
d_gene: -; abundance: -; j_gene: TRBJ1-5; v_gene: TRBV10-1; CDR3nt: TGCGCCAGCAGTGATAGGGAACAGCCCCAGCATTTT; CDR3aa: CASSDREQPQHF
d_gene: -; abundance: medium-sized; j_gene: TRBJ1-3; v_gene: TRBV7-2; CDR3nt: TGTGCCAGCAGCTCTTATCAGGGCTCTGGAAACACCATATATTTT; CDR3aa: CASSSYQGSGNTIYF
d_gene: TRBD1; abundance: many; j_gene: TRBJ2-7; v_gene: TRBV4-1; CDR3nt: TGCGCCAGCAGCCAAGGTGGGACAGGAGTCTACGAGCAGTACTTC; CDR3aa: CASSQGGTGVYEQYF
d_gene: -; abundance: medium-sized; j_gene: TRBJ2-6; v_gene: TRBV5-1; CDR3nt: TGCGCCAGCAGCCCAGGCGGGGCCAACGTCCTGACTTTC; CDR3aa: CASSPGGANVLTF
d_gene: -; abundance: large; j_gene: TRBJ2-3; v_gene: TRBV6-1; CDR3nt: TGTGCCAGCAATGGTCGGCGGCAGTTGGATACGCAGTATTTT; CDR3aa: CASNGRRQLDTQYF
d_gene: -; abundance: medium-sized; j_gene: TRBJ2-6; v_gene: TRBV4-3; CDR3nt: TGCGCCAGCAGCCAAGGAGGGTTTACAGGCGTAGGCTCTGGGGCCAACGTCCTGACTTTC; CDR3aa: CASSQGGFTGVGSGANVLTF
d_gene: -; abundance: large; j_gene: TRBJ1-2; v_gene: TRBV6-1; CDR3nt: TGTGCCAGCAGAATGGGACCCACTGGCTATGGCTACACCTTC; CDR3aa: CASRMGPTGYGYTF
d_gene: TRBD2; abundance: -; j_gene: TRBJ2-7; v_gene: TRBV20-1; CDR3nt: TGCAGTGCTATGGGGCGGGGGACTAGCGAGGGGAATTACGAGTTAGAGCAGTACTTC; CDR3aa: CSAMGRGTSEGNYELEQYF
d_gene: -; abundance: large; j_gene: TRBJ1-1; v_gene: TRBV6-1; CDR3nt: TGTGCCAGCAGTAGCACAGGGTTCTTCTACACTGAAGCTTTCTTT; CDR3aa: CASSSTGFFYTEAFF
d_gene: -; abundance: few; j_gene: TRBJ1-5; v_gene: TRBV12-5; CDR3nt: TGTGCTAGTGGCTTAACAGGAAGAGATAGCAATCATCCCCAGCATTTT; CDR3aa: CASGLTGRDSNHPQHF
d_gene: -; abundance: many; j_gene: TRBJ2-4; v_gene: TRBV7-2; CDR3nt: TGTGCCAGCAGCCGGGACTCCATAGAAAACATTCAGTACTTC; CDR3aa: CASSRDSIENIQYF
d_gene: -; abundance: -; j_gene: TRBJ2-1; v_gene: TRBV14; CDR3nt: TGTGCCAGCAGCCAGGGGACATGGGGGCATGAGCAGCTCTTC; CDR3aa: CASSQGTWGHEQLF
d_gene: -; abundance: large; j_gene: TRBJ2-7; v_gene: TRBV6-1; CDR3nt: TGTGCCAGGAGATGGGACGGACCCTCCTACGAGCAGTACTTC; CDR3aa: CARRWDGPSYEQYF
d_gene: -; abundance: medium-sized; j_gene: TRBJ2-7; v_gene: TRBV20-1; CDR3nt: TGCAGTGCTAGAGATCGGATGGGGACCTACGAGCAGTACTTC; CDR3aa: CSARDRMGTYEQYF
d_gene: TRBD2; abundance: many; j_gene: TRBJ2-7; v_gene: TRBV5-4; CDR3nt: TGTGCCAGCAGCAGGCAAGGGACTAGCGCGGGCCACTACGAGCAGTACTTC; CDR3aa: CASSRQGTSAGHYEQYF